The following is a T cell receptor (beta chain) sequence with its context. No cognate antigen has been identified for it. No base qualities exist here, and no much larger clone lies one base off it. These data come from a study of beta chain features in type 1 diabetes (dated by TCRdb to the late 2010s). Concerning the study at large: No differences in mean age, gender distribution, total cell number or subset yield were found between patients and healthy donors. Across all samples, some 99 million sorted cells were examined, and cell number per subset correlated strongly with RNA yield. In the study, recently diagnosed type 1 diabetes patients and matched healthy donors were compared on the TCRB repertoires of their sorted circulating CD4+ T cell subsets. Regulatory and stem cell-like memory subsets were isolated from only 8 patients and roughly eight healthy donors, whereas naive and central memory subsets came from all 30 or so donors.

The germline V and J ends show losses of 2 bases and 7 bases respectively, and no gene match explains 17 bases of the junction. Its CDR3 holds 18 amino acids, cysteine through phenylalanine. Just CDR3 DNA is preserved here, 54 bases in frame from base 1. From a lookup of the germline V gene (reference sequence), CDR1 and CDR2 are GTSNPN and SVGIG. Broad study findings and their caveats: Shorter templates might be favored by PCR, yet because patient and control samples were amplified and corrected together, any such skew would affect both groups equally. Naive, central memory and regulatory TCRB repertoires appeared more similar among patients than among healthy donors. Because the HLA sub-analyses included only small numbers of individuals, any influence of HLA type on TCRB rearrangement was left unresolved. In all four CD4+ subsets, TCRB CDR3 length was moderately but significantly shorter in type 1 diabetes patients. Fewer insertions and more nucleotide deletions at VDJ recombination sites were observed in patients with type 1 diabetes, implying thymic rearrangement abnormalities. Because cDNA was sequenced instead of genomic DNA, highly expressing activated cells could be over-represented, though the groups showed no difference in activation or CD3 levels.

The High Capacity cDNA Reverse Transcription Kit was used to reverse transcribe all of the isolated RNA, meaning that expressed TCRB transcripts were what got sequenced. Naive, central memory and regulatory T cell samples underwent deep immunoSEQ sequencing, averaging around 3.7 million total reads per sample. After sorted cells were lysed in RLT buffer, RNA was extracted with DNase-treated RNeasy Micro or Mini kits, with the choice depending on cell number. Each cell subset was processed separately to prevent cross-contamination, with patient and healthy donor samples processed together. The immunoSEQ multiplex PCR was used to amplify TCRB sequences from cDNA, generating 87-bp fragments that spanned the CDR3 region. Amplicons were sequenced on the Illumina HiSeq platform. The authors' pipeline ran thus. PCR bias was computationally corrected using synthetic template baselines, reads within Hamming distance 2 were collapsed, and singletons that could not be merged were discarded. Reads were aligned to IMGT to assign V, D and J genes, CDR3 length, and insertions or deletions at six rearrangement sites. Clonotype counts were normalized to sorted cell number within each subset before computing true diversity and Gini coefficients with the tcR R package. The overlap coefficient, calculated on TCRB nucleotide sequences, was used to quantify repertoire sharing. As a proxy for the pre-selection repertoire, out-of-frame TCRB sequences from naive cells were analyzed. As stored in TCRdb, this immuneACCESS dataset retains in-frame rearrangements with V and J assigned. A fraction of the clones does not appear; measured against another copy, unresolved V genes explain less than half of the discrepancy, and the remainder lacks a known reason. The DNA was the basis for D and trimming; V, J and clone size are from that table. The sample records fewer than 350,000 clones, approximately 16% of which are singletons. Roughly 0.015% of the sample comes from the top ten.

Each donor gave one peripheral blood draw, averaging roughly 120 mL, which was collected into heparinised tubes. Naive, central memory, regulatory and stem cell-like memory CD4+ T cells were sorted on a BD FACSAria II using a panel including CD45RO, CCR7, CD25, CD127, CD95 and CD27. Purity was above 95% for every sorted population. Right away, PBMCs were isolated by Lymphoprep density gradient centrifugation and were stained directly, with no culture step. So that batch effects would be minimized, each experiment stained and sorted samples in pairs, pairing one healthy donor with one patient. The specimen was naive CD4+ T cells from blood. The meaning of the sample's cell subset or site label: true naive CD4+ T cells. This TCR came from a man between 18 and 35 years old with type 1 diabetes. The chain is encoded by TRBV30 joined to TRBJ2-2; 9 central nucleotides agree with TRBD2. The base sequence is TGTGCCTGGAGTCTAATTCGTGGCGGGAGGGCCCTCGGCGGGGAGCTGTTTTTT. Its translation is CAWSLIRGGRALGGELFF. The CDR3, completed at both ends by the reference TRBV30 and TRBJ2-2 genes, gives the full variable domain SQTIHQWPATLVQPVGSPLSLECTVEGTSNPNLYWYRQAAGRGLQLLFYSVGIGQISSEVPQNLSASRPQDRQFILSSKKLLLSDSGFYLCAWSLIRGGRALGGELFFGEGSRLTVL.